The 4 T cell receptor beta chains presented below share a single source sample, sequenced in a study of identical twins. TCRdb analysed the 5' RACE reads with MiXCR anew, one entry per CDR3 protein. The data hold about 570,000 distinct CDR3 sequences, with approximately 10% observed a single time. These data were also reused for a study on yellow fever vaccine responses in identical twins.

Input material: PBMCs. The receptors derive from a woman aged 18-30 years in good health.

Only a few counts were recorded for this clonotype. The junction shows a germline mismatch at one end, possibly a read error. The chain carries TRBV12-3 or TRBV12-4 and TRBJ2-7; 14 positions agree with TRBD2. The CDR3 is made up of 15 amino acids. This chain's CDR3 is CASSSTSGRAVSGPF. In DNA, the CDR3 is TGTGCCAGCAGTTCGACTAGCGGGAGGGCGGTGAGTGGTCCTTTC.

The genes are TRBV2 and TRBJ2-2; 9 bases fit TRBD1. This CDR3 has 16 amino acids. Germline CDR1 is SNHLY and CDR2 is FYNNEI. The J segment lost 6 bases and the V segment lost 2 bases, leaving 7 bases of the junction unmatched. CDR3 coding DNA: TGTGCCAGCAGTGAACCGGGACAGGGTTTCTCCGGGGAGCTGTTTTTT. Amino acid sequence: CASSEPGQGFSGELFF. Based on the CDR3 plus reference TRBV2 and TRBJ2-2, the full variable domain is EPEVTQTPSHQVTQMGQEVILRCVPISNHLYFYWYRQILGQKVEFLVSFYNNEISEKSEIFDDQFSVERPDGSNFTLKIRSTKLEDSAMYFCASSEPGQGFSGELFFGEGSRLTVL.

The chain recombines TRBV29-1 with TRBJ2-5; 11 bases are shared with TRBD2. Germline V gene lookup returns CDR1 SQVTM and CDR2 ANQGSEA. This CDR3 region has 14 residues. V trimming: 6 bases; J trimming: 5 bases; junction bases outside the gene matches: 8. For the CDR3, the DNA is TGCAGCGTGGCGGAGGCTAGCGGGAGGGAGACCCAGTACTTC. It encodes CSVAEASGRETQYF.

This clonotype was counted ten times or more. The V call is TRBV3-1, the J call TRBJ2-7; 10 nucleotides align to TRBD2. CDR3 length: 20 amino acids. The V gene end was trimmed by 3 bases and the J gene end by 0 bases; junction bases not matched to a gene: 17. Germline CDR1 is LGHDT and CDR2 is YNNKEL (reference sequence). The CDR3 bases are TGTGCCAGCAGCCACTTCCCTCCGGGACTAGCGATTACCAGCTCCTACGAGCAGTACTTC. Encoded protein: CASSHFPPGLAITSSYEQYF.